The rows below give T cell receptor beta chains drawn from one sample of a study of blood T cell repertoires in COVID-19. Produced via immunoSEQ multiplex PCR; TCRdb's table is partial and in-frame only. Of roughly 190,000 clones in the sample, about four fifths were seen once. The sequencing sample was made of peripheral blood. The receptors stem from a man in his fifties or sixties with active or convalescent COVID-19. Both conserved end residues are part of each CDR3. D genes are given only for firm matches. Clone size is given for some rows only: seen once, a few or many times, or a class if the clone is expanded.

clone size	CDR3 length	V gene	J gene	D gene	CDR3 protein	CDR3 DNA
NA	16	TRBV4-1	TRBJ1-1	TRBD1	CASSRPKGQGNTEAFF	TGCGCCAGCAGCCGACCTAAGGGACAGGGCAACACTGAAGCTTTCTTT
NA	14	TRBV7-2	TRBJ1-4	TRBD1	CASSLDRGVEKLFF	TGTGCCAGCAGTCTGGACAGGGGGGTAGAAAAACTGTTTTTT
once	13	TRBV6-5	TRBJ2-5	TRBD1	CASSTGGAETQYF	TGTGCCAGCAGTACAGGGGGCGCAGAGACCCAGTACTTC
NA	16	TRBV28	TRBJ1-2	TRBD1	CASSSPGTGEGYGYTF	TGTGCCAGCAGTTCTCCGGGGACAGGGGAAGGGTATGGCTACACCTTC
NA	13	TRBV10-2	TRBJ1-2	NA	CATGGVRGYGYTF	TGCGCCACCGGCGGGGTTCGAGGCTATGGCTACACCTTC
NA	14	TRBV18	TRBJ2-1	NA	CASSPGASYNEQFF	TGTGCCAGCTCACCAGGGGCTTCCTACAATGAGCAGTTCTTC
NA	14	TRBV10-3	TRBJ2-2	NA	CAISDNQGTGELFF	TGTGCCATCAGTGATAATCAGGGCACCGGGGAGCTGTTTTTT
NA	15	TRBV15	TRBJ1-3	TRBD1	CATSRGDRAAYTIYF	TGTGCCACCAGCAGAGGGGACAGGGCAGCGTACACCATATATTTT
NA	15	TRBV5-1	TRBJ2-5	TRBD1	CASSGGTGGGETQYF	TGCGCCAGCAGCGGCGGGACAGGGGGCGGCGAGACCCAGTACTTC
NA	15	TRBV7-2	TRBJ1-1	NA	CASSLVGRGNTEAFF	TGTGCCAGCAGCTTAGTGGGCAGGGGGAACACTGAAGCTTTCTTT
NA	15	TRBV2	TRBJ2-7	TRBD2	CASSVIAGARYEQYF	TGTGCCAGCAGTGTTATAGCGGGAGCGAGGTACGAGCAGTACTTC
NA	15	TRBV9	TRBJ1-1	TRBD1	CASSETGGPDTEAFF	TGTGCCAGCAGCGAAACAGGGGGCCCCGACACTGAAGCTTTCTTT
NA	14	TRBV15	TRBJ1-4	NA	CATSLGEPRRKLFF	TGTGCCACCAGCCTGGGAGAGCCAAGGCGGAAACTGTTTTTT
NA	15	TRBV30	TRBJ1-1	NA	CAWRRELGMNTEAFF	TGTGCCTGGAGAAGAGAACTGGGCATGAACACTGAAGCTTTCTTT
NA	16	TRBV19	TRBJ1-1	NA	CASSTIRRGSATEAFF	TGTGCCAGTAGTACCATCAGGCGAGGGAGCGCAACTGAAGCTTTCTTT
NA	14	TRBV28	TRBJ2-7	TRBD2	CASSLAGAADEQYF	TGTGCCAGCAGTCTAGCGGGAGCGGCCGACGAGCAGTACTTC
NA	17	TRBV5-6	TRBJ2-2	TRBD2	CASSFSSSGRSAGELFF	TGTGCCAGCAGCTTCTCTTCTAGCGGGAGAAGTGCCGGGGAGCTGTTTTTT
NA	14	TRBV6-5	TRBJ1-1	TRBD1	CASRQGSRDTEAFF	TGTGCCAGCAGACAGGGGTCCAGGGACACTGAAGCTTTCTTT
NA	15	TRBV23-1	TRBJ2-5	TRBD2	CASSQSASGQETQYF	TGCGCCAGCAGTCAATCTGCTAGCGGACAAGAGACCCAGTACTTC
NA	18	TRBV2	TRBJ2-1	NA	CASNSRGLGGRGQSQQFF	TGTGCCAGCAACTCCCGGGGACTTGGCGGGCGAGGACAATCACAACAGTTCTTC
NA	11	TRBV2	TRBJ2-1	NA	CASSLYNEQFF	TGTGCCAGCTCCCTATACAATGAGCAGTTCTTC
NA	16	TRBV7-8	TRBJ2-1	TRBD2	CASSFLAGALYNEQFF	TGTGCCAGCAGCTTCTTAGCGGGAGCCCTCTACAATGAGCAGTTCTTC
once	16	TRBV27	TRBJ2-1	TRBD1	CASSSQGLGAYNEQFF	TGTGCCAGCAGTTCACAGGGGTTGGGGGCTTACAATGAGCAGTTCTTC
NA	14	TRBV27	TRBJ2-7	TRBD2	CASRLAGPFYEQYF	TGTGCCAGCAGACTAGCGGGACCCTTCTACGAGCAGTACTTC
NA	17	TRBV5-6	TRBJ2-5	NA	CASNRPRGAIAEETQYF	TGTGCCAGCAATCGTCCTCGCGGCGCAATAGCAGAAGAGACCCAGTACTTC
once	14	TRBV12-5	TRBJ2-5	TRBD2	CASGLGLAAGTQYF	TGTGCTAGTGGCCTGGGACTAGCGGCCGGGACCCAGTACTTC